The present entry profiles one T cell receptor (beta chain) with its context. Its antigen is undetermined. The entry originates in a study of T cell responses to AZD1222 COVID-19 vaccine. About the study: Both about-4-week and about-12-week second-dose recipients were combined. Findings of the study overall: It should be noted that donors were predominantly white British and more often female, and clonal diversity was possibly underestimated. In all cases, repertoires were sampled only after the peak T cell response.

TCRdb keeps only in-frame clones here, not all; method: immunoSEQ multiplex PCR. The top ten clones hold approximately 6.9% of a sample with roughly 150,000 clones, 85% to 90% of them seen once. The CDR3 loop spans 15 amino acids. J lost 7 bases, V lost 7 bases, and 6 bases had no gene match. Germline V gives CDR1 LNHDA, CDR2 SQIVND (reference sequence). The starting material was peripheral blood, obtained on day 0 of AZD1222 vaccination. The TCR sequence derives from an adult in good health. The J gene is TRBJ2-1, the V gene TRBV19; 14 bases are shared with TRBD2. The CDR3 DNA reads TGTGCCAGTAAACAGACTAGCGGGGGGGCTAATGAGCAGTTCTTC. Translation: CASKQTSGGANEQFF.